This TCR beta chain derives from a study of blood T cells in healthy people across ages. Concerning this clonotype itself: Its antigen remains unidentified.

With a J-beta primer mix and a sample-barcoded 5' primer, a second PCR ran 7 to 11 cycles. TCRdb re-called the 5' RACE reads through MiXCR, storing one row per CDR3 protein. Of roughly 1,800,000 distinct CDR3 sequences listed, around half were seen once; the top ten hold approximately 2%. Study-wide points: PBMCs left unsorted prevented a conclusive naive versus antigen-experienced comparison.

Trimming removed 7 bases from V and 1 base from J; junction bases left unmatched: 10. Per germline, CDR1 MDHEN and CDR2 SYDVKM. The CDR3 has 15 amino acids. The specimen was blood. This clonotype was obtained from a woman in her thirties or forties in good health. The chain carries TRBV28 and TRBJ2-7, with TRBD1 matching over 7 bases. Here the CDR3 reads CASTFTRQGSYEQYF. The CDR3 DNA follows: TGTGCCAGCACCTTTACCCGACAGGGATCCTACGAGCAGTACTTC.